This entry describes one TCR beta chain. This sample stems from a study of blood T cell repertoires in COVID-19. Study in general: Acute and convalescent COVID-19 samples came from the United States, Italy and Spain.

Generated by immunoSEQ multiplex PCR, the TCRdb table keeps only in-frame clones and is missing some. The sample yields 200,000 or so clones, 85% to 90% seen once. Participant ages covered roughly 18 to 89 years across 24 US areas. Participants had their cohort set by participant-reported clinical history. From germline, CDR1 is SNHLY and CDR2 FYNNEI. The CDR3 is 14 residues long. The ends were cut back, 6 bases at V and 3 bases at J, with 11 bases in the middle. The rearrangement joins TRBV2 to TRBJ2-2, with D possibly TRBD2 on 6 matching bases. This sequence originates from a woman aged 18-29 years in a cohort exposed to, infected with or recovered from COVID-19 (not recorded which). Source material: PBMCs or T cells enriched from blood (not recorded which). Written as DNA, the CDR3 is TGTGCCAGCAGCCCCCCTAGCGACACCGGGGAGCTGTTTTTT. It yields the protein CASSPPSDTGELFF. Using reference TRBV2 and TRBJ2-2 for the parts outside the CDR3, the full variable domain is EPEVTQTPSHQVTQMGQEVILRCVPISNHLYFYWYRQILGQKVEFLVSFYNNEISEKSEIFDDQFSVERPDGSNFTLKIRSTKLEDSAMYFCASSPPSDTGELFFGEGSRLTVL.